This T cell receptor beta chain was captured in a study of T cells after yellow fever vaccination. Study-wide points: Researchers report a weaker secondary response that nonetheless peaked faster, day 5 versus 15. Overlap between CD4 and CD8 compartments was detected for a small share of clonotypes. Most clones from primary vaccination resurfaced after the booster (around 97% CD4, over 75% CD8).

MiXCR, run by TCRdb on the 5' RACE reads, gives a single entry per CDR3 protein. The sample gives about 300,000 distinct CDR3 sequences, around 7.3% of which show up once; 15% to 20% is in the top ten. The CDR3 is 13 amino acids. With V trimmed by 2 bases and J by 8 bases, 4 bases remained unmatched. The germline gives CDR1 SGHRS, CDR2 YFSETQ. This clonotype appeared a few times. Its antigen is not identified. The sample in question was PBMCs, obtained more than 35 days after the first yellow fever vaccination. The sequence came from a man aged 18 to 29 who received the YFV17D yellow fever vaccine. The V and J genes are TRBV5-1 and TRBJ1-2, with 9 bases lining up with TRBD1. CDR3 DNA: TGCGCCAGCAGCTTCCGGACAGGGGACGGCTACACCTTC. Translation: CASSFRTGDGYTF.